This T cell receptor beta chain came from a study of T cells in Graves' hyperthyroidism and ophthalmopathy. Notes on the study in general: A model built on 13 V-J features separated ophthalmopathy from stable hyperthyroidism. Ophthalmopathy was predicted by the model a median of approximately 6.6 months ahead of onset.

The TCR beta CDR3 regions underwent amplification using RNA transcripts as the source. The TCR CDR3 first-round RT-PCR relied on the HTBI primer set. TCRdb reprocessed the multiplex PCR reads with MiXCR, giving one entry per CDR3 protein. The sample yields 480,000 or so distinct CDR3 sequences, over 45% seen once. The germline V and J ends were trimmed by 7 bases and 6 bases, with 22 bases remaining between them. The CDR3 is 16 amino acids. The germline gives CDR1 LNHDA, CDR2 SQIVND (reference sequence). Concerning this clonotype: What it binds is not known.

This receptor was identified in an adult woman with Graves' disease, either hyperthyroidism or ophthalmopathy (not recorded which). Sequencing was carried out using peripheral blood or thyroid tissue (not recorded which). The chain couples TRBV19 to TRBJ1-5; TRBD1 might be the D (5 bases). CDR3 DNA sequence: TGTGCCAGTACCCCATCCCAGCCAGGGAAGGGTCAGCCCCAGCATTTT. It codes for CASTPSQPGKGQPQHF.